This TCR beta chain was identified in a study of cytomegalovirus exposure and HLA in healthy donors. About the study: Approximately 180 million T cells yielded around 100 million unique TCR beta sequences, as an earlier analysis found. Some 85 million unique TCRs from HLA-typed donors were held in an early data release.

Germline V gives CDR1 SQVTM, CDR2 ANQGSEA. The CDR3 runs 18 residues. V lost 3 bases and J lost 2; bases outside the gene matches: 13. The PCR ran on 60 Vbeta and 13 Jbeta primers. The data were produced by immunoSEQ multiplex PCR, yet TCRdb's version contains in-frame clones alone and is incomplete. The data contain about 130,000 clones, roughly 77% of them seen just once; the ten biggest clones take up approximately 0.99%. The sequence derives from a woman in her twenties or thirties in good health and CMV-seronegative. The chain joins TRBV29-1 to TRBJ2-5; 12 nucleotides match TRBD2. The sample comprised PBMCs. Here the CDR3 reads CSVDPPRGLAGSQETQYF. The CDR3 DNA is TGCAGCGTTGACCCCCCCCGAGGACTAGCGGGGTCACAAGAGACCCAGTACTTC.